These T cell receptor beta chains were read from a single sample in a study of blood T cell repertoires in COVID-19. Produced via immunoSEQ multiplex PCR; TCRdb's table is partial and in-frame only. This table has fewer than 400,000 clones, about 87% appearing once. Sample: PBMCs or T cells enriched from blood (not recorded which). The source of these receptors is a woman aged 45-59 years who had recovered from COVID-19. Both conserved end residues are part of each CDR3. The order of the fields is D gene, V gene, clone size, J gene, CDR3 DNA, CDR3 protein. D genes are given only for firm matches. Some rows mark clone size as missing; the rest say once, few, many or name a class of expanded clone.

NA	TRBV7-2	NA	TRBJ2-5	TGTGCCAGCAGCTTAGGACCCCTGGGGGCGAGGACCCAGTACTTC	CASSLGPLGARTQYF
NA	TRBV30	NA	TRBJ1-3	TGTGCCTGGAGTCACTCCGGGAGTGTGACTGGAAACACCATATATTTT	CAWSHSGSVTGNTIYF
TRBD2	TRBV7-2	NA	TRBJ2-1	TGTGCCAGCAGCTGGGTAGCGGGCAATGAGCAGTTCTTC	CASSWVAGNEQFF
NA	TRBV2	NA	TRBJ1-5	TGTGCCAGTCAGGTTGAAAGCAATCAGCCCCAGCATTTT	CASQVESNQPQHF
TRBD1	TRBV11-2	NA	TRBJ2-7	TGTGCCAGCAGCCCCGCTGGGACAGGGTTCTACGAGCAGTACTTC	CASSPAGTGFYEQYF
TRBD2	TRBV6-1	NA	TRBJ2-2	TGTGCCAGCAGTGCCCGTCTAGCGGTACTAGGAACCGGGGAGCTGTTTTTT	CASSARLAVLGTGELFF
NA	TRBV6-1	NA	TRBJ1-6	TGTGCCAGCAGCGAAACAGGGCCAAGATCCTATAATTCACCCCTCCACTTT	CASSETGPRSYNSPLHF
NA	TRBV7-9	NA	TRBJ1-4	TGTGCCAGCACCCACCTGACACCCGGTACCAGTAATGAAAAACTGTTTTTT	CASTHLTPGTSNEKLFF
NA	TRBV21-1	once	TRBJ1-5	TGTGCCAGCAGCGATGTTGGAGGGAGCACTAGCAATCAGCCCCAGCATTTT	CASSDVGGSTSNQPQHF
NA	TRBV19	NA	TRBJ1-2	TGTGCCCGAAGAAGGGAGAAAAGGGAACTTGGCTACACCTTC	CARRREKRELGYTF
TRBD1	TRBV6-4	NA	TRBJ1-2	TGTGCCAGCAGTGTCCGTGCAGGGGGCAACTATGGCTACACCTTC	CASSVRAGGNYGYTF
NA	TRBV10-3	NA	TRBJ2-2	TGTGCCATTCCTAGGCCGGACGGGGAAAGCACCGGGGAGCTGTTTTTT	CAIPRPDGESTGELFF
NA	TRBV27	NA	TRBJ1-5	TGTGCCAGCAGTTTAGCCTTCGGGGGGCCTCAGCCCCAGCATTTT	CASSLAFGGPQPQHF
NA	TRBV4-3	NA	TRBJ2-3	TGCGCCAGCAGCCCTGCACGGGGTACCACAGATACGCAGTATTTT	CASSPARGTTDTQYF
NA	TRBV6-2/TRBV6-3	NA	TRBJ2-1	TGTGCCAGCAGCAAGCTAGCGCCGGATGTATCCTACAATGAGCAGTTCTTC	CASSKLAPDVSYNEQFF
NA	TRBV28	NA	TRBJ2-7	TGTGCCAGCGGGGGCAGGGCGTACGAGCAGTACTTC	CASGGRAYEQYF